Below, 26 T cell receptor beta chains from the same sample are listed, as sequenced in a study of OX40 agonist ivuxolimab in advanced cancers. Here immunoSEQ multiplex PCR was the method, and the copy in TCRdb shows in-frame clones only, minus some. Of some 66,000 clones in the sample, roughly four fifths were seen once. Specimen: CD4+ or CD8+ T cells sorted from blood, collected in a trial of the OX40 agonist ivuxolimab. These receptors all stem from an adult with an advanced solid tumor such as melanoma, head and neck, liver or kidney cancer.

The V and J genes are TRBV28 and TRBJ2-3, with D perhaps matching TRBD1 (5 bases). The CDR3 is 14 amino acids. Per germline, CDR1 MDHEN and CDR2 SYDVKM. Trimming left V 4 bases short and J 2 bases short, with 10 bases between. The CDR3 sequence: CASSSRALTDTQYF. The CDR3 coding sequence is TGTGCCAGCAGTTCCAGGGCCCTCACAGATACGCAGTATTTT.

This clone has a handful of counts. For the CDR3, the DNA is TGTGCCAGCAGCCAAGCGGGAGGGCCGACTACGGACCAGTACTTC. This sequence encodes CASSQAGGPTTDQYF. The chain joins TRBV4-2 to TRBJ2-5, with 8 bases identical to TRBD2. The CDR3 has 15 residues. Germline CDR1 and CDR2: LGHNA and YNFKEQ. V shed 1 base, J shed 10 bases, and the junction held 11 bases outside the gene matches.

This sequence joins TRBV19 and TRBJ2-1; 10 bases align to TRBD2. J was trimmed by 0 bases and V by 7 bases; bases with no gene match: 0. This CDR3 comprises 14 residues. In germline, CDR1 is LNHDA, CDR2 SQIVND (reference sequence). The CDR3, as DNA: TGTGCCAGTAAGCGGGAGGGCTCCTACAATGAGCAGTTCTTC. It translates to CASKREGSYNEQFF. The full variable domain, completed using reference TRBV19 and TRBJ2-1, is DGGITQSPKYLFRKEGQNVTLSCEQNLNHDAMYWYRQDPGQGLRLIYYSQIVNDFQKGDIAEGYSVSREKKESFPLTVTSAQKNPTAFYLCASKREGSYNEQFFGPGTRLTVL.

This clone appeared once. The V call is TRBV29-1, the J call TRBJ2-1; D is uncertain. This CDR3 comprises 14 residues. Germline CDR1 and CDR2: SQVTM and ANQGSEA. The V end was cut by 2 bases, the J end by 5 bases, with 13 bases between. CDR3 in DNA: TGCAGCGTTGAAAGGGTATCCCGGGACAATGAGCAGTTCTTC. This encodes CSVERVSRDNEQFF.

This chain joins TRBV6-6 and TRBJ1-1; no definite D call. The CDR3 runs 16 residues. From germline, CDR1 is MNHNY and CDR2 SVGAGI (reference sequence). The V end was cut by 2 bases, the J end by 5 bases, with 18 bases between. In DNA, the CDR3 is TGTGCCAGCAGTTACCCTCTCTCCACTGGAGGAACTGAAGCTTTCTTT. This encodes CASSYPLSTGGTEAFF.

The chain combines TRBV4-2 with TRBJ2-3, with 10 positions matching TRBD2. The V and J ends lost 0 bases and 2 bases, in that order; junction bases with no gene match: 8. Per germline, CDR1 LGHNA and CDR2 YNFKEQ. There are 18 residues in the CDR3. CDR3 in DNA: TGTGCCAGCAGCCAAGATTTTGGACTAGCGGTCCACACAGATACGCAGTATTTT. Amino acid sequence: CASSQDFGLAVHTDTQYF.

This sequence joins TRBV11-3 and TRBJ2-2; D not resolved. CDR1 SGHNT and CDR2 YENEEA come from the germline V gene. Trimming left V 5 bases short and J 7 bases short, with 20 bases between. The CDR3 covers 16 residues. The DNA of the CDR3 is TGTGCCAGCAGCCAACTCGGGTGGCCTAGAGGCGGGGAGCTGTTTTTT. Translated, it gives CASSQLGWPRGGELFF.

J is TRBJ1-2 and V is TRBV27; unclear D gene. CDR1 and CDR2 (germline): MNHEY, SMNVEV (reference sequence). The ends were cut back, 6 bases at V and 2 bases at J, with 13 bases in the middle. CDR3 length equals 14 residues. Written as DNA, the CDR3 is TGTGCCAGCAGAGCCAACAGCGTAAACTATGGCTACACCTTC. Translating it yields CASRANSVNYGYTF.

This clone has a single count. The V gene is TRBV6-1, the J gene TRBJ2-5; D ambiguous. This CDR3 is built from 12 residues. V dropped 5 bases and J dropped 1 base, with 5 bases sitting between them. Germline V gene data show CDR1 as MNHNS and CDR2 as SASEGT. CDR3 amino acids: CASSRTQETQYF. CDR3 coding DNA: TGTGCCAGCAGTCGGACCCAAGAGACCCAGTACTTC.

This rearrangement joins TRBV5-1 to TRBJ2-7, with 8 bases fitting TRBD1. The CDR3 loop spans 15 amino acids. The J segment lost 4 bases and the V segment lost 1 base, leaving 7 bases of the junction unmatched. Germline V gene data show CDR1 as SGHRS and CDR2 as YFSETQ. Written as DNA, the CDR3 is TGCGCCAGCAGCTTGCGACAGGGGTCTTTATACGAGCAGTACTTC. Translating it yields CASSLRQGSLYEQYF. Using reference TRBV5-1 and TRBJ2-7 for the parts outside the CDR3, the full variable domain is KAGVTQTPRYLIKTRGQQVTLSCSPISGHRSVSWYQQTPGQGLQFLFEYFSETQRNKGNFPGRFSGRQFSNSRSEMNVSTLELGDSALYLCASSLRQGSLYEQYFGPGTRLTVT.

This clone was observed once. The J gene is TRBJ2-7, the V gene TRBV29-1; 8 positions match TRBD2. Germline CDR1 SQVTM, CDR2 ANQGSEA. J was trimmed by 4 bases and V by 4 bases; bases with no gene match: 6. This CDR3 contains 13 residues. In DNA, the CDR3 is TGCAGCGTTGTACTAGCGGATCTTTACGAGCAGTACTTC. Translated: CSVVLADLYEQYF.

The rearrangement joins TRBV7-3 to TRBJ1-5; tentatively, D is TRBD1 (6 bases). The CDR3 runs 13 residues. Germline V lookup: CDR1 SGHTA, CDR2 FQGTGA. V was cut by 6 bases and J by 3 bases, with 9 bases left in between. CDR3: CASSTGSNQPQHF. The CDR3 coding sequence is TGTGCCAGCAGTACAGGGTCCAATCAGCCCCAGCATTTT.

The rearrangement links TRBV6-5 to TRBJ2-7; 7 bases agree with TRBD1. The CDR3 spans 14 residues. In germline, CDR1 is MNHEY, CDR2 SVGAGI. The V segment lost 2 bases and the J segment 2 bases; nucleotides outside the gene matches: 3. The CDR3: CASSYRQGAYEQYF. CDR3 in DNA: TGTGCCAGCAGTTACAGGCAGGGGGCCTACGAGCAGTACTTC.

V gene TRBV28 combines with J gene TRBJ1-5, with D perhaps matching TRBD1 (5 bases). Trimming took off 6 bases at V and 2 bases at J, with 11 bases between the two ends. The CDR3 has 14 residues. CDR1 and CDR2 (germline): MDHEN, SYDVKM. The CDR3 DNA sequence: TGTGCCAGCAGACATCAGGGCGGCAATCAGCCCCAGCATTTT. Translation gives CASRHQGGNQPQHF.

With regard to this clone: A much more abundant neighbour one base away suggests this may be a read error. The chain joins TRBV11-3 to TRBJ2-3; the D is unclear. The V and J ends lost 2 bases and 2 bases respectively, with 2 bases between them. Germline values: CDR1 SGHNT, CDR2 YENEEA. The CDR3 has 12 residues. CDR3 sequence (DNA): TGTGCCAGCAGCTTAACCACAGATACGCAGTATTTT. Amino acids: CASSLTTDTQYF.

In the case of this clone: Other DNA sequences within the sample encode an identical CDR3. The gene calls are TRBV5-1 and TRBJ1-3; D is ambiguous. The CDR3 length is 14 residues. Trimming left V 1 base short and J 0 bases short, with 5 bases between. Germline V gene data show CDR1 as SGHRS and CDR2 as YFSETQ. CDR3 coding DNA: TGCGCCAGCAGCTTGCGGGGCTCTGGAAACACCATATATTTT. Translation: CASSLRGSGNTIYF.

With respect to this clone: Within the sample, other DNA sequences also encode this same CDR3. The chain has TRBV29-1 and TRBJ2-6, with D uncertain. The CDR3 is made up of 14 amino acids. Deletions cut 0 bases from V and 0 bases from J, with 3 bases between. Looked up from germline, CDR1 is SQVTM and CDR2 is ANQGSEA. In DNA, the CDR3 is TGCAGCGTTGAAGACAACTCTGGGGCCAACGTCCTGACTTTC. It translates to CSVEDNSGANVLTF.

In its sample, this clone is medium-sized. The chain has TRBV30 and TRBJ1-2; D remains unclear. In germline, CDR1 is GTSNPN, CDR2 SVGIG (reference sequence). V was pared by 2 bases and J by 1 base, with 17 bases between. The CDR3 spans 16 residues. This chain's CDR3 is CAWSLNGRIFNYGYTF. The CDR3 region has the DNA TGTGCCTGGAGTTTAAACGGCAGGATATTTAACTATGGCTACACCTTC.

The chain links TRBV27 to TRBJ2-7; TRBD2 might be the D (6 bases). There are 17 residues in the CDR3. Germline CDR1 is MNHEY and CDR2 is SMNVEV (reference sequence). Between the trimmed V and J ends, which lost 4 bases and 5 bases, there was a span of 24 bases. The CDR3 reads CASSSLRSTRSQNEQYF. The CDR3 bases are TGTGCCAGCAGTTCCCTACGCTCGACTAGATCGCAGAACGAGCAGTACTTC.

V and J are TRBV2 and TRBJ2-1; the D gene is possibly TRBD2 (6 bases). The CDR3 is made up of 12 amino acids. Trimming cost V 8 bases and J 9 bases, with 14 bases left between them. Germline V gene data show CDR1 as SNHLY and CDR2 as FYNNEI. The CDR3 coding sequence is TGTGCCAGCGGGGGACTTCGAGTTGAGCAGTTCTTC. Residues: CASGGLRVEQFF.

As DNA, the CDR3 is TGTGCCACCAGCAGAAACCTACTAGCGGGAGTTGGGGTTAGCACCGGGGAGCTGTTTTTT. It specifies CATSRNLLAGVGVSTGELFF. V usage is TRBV15 and J usage is TRBJ2-2, with 11 bases that match TRBD2. The ends lost 2 bases at V and 4 bases at J; junction bases unmatched: 15. Germline V gene sequence: CDR1 LNHNV, CDR2 YYDKDF (reference sequence). The CDR3 covers 20 residues. The full variable domain, its missing parts supplied by reference TRBV15 and TRBJ2-2, is DAMVIQNPRYQVTQFGKPVTLSCSQTLNHNVMYWYQQKSSQAPKLLFHYYDKDFNNEADTPDNFQSRRPNTSFCFLDIRSPGLGDTAMYLCATSRNLLAGVGVSTGELFFGEGSRLTVL.

V and J are TRBV5-1 and TRBJ1-4, with a tentative D call TRBD1 (6 bases). There are 16 residues in the CDR3. V was shortened by 3 bases and J by 4 bases, with 16 bases between the two germline ends. Germline values: CDR1 SGHRS, CDR2 YFSETQ. This CDR3 reads CASSWGLKPDNEKLFF. The CDR3 DNA reads TGCGCCAGCAGCTGGGGGCTAAAACCCGATAATGAAAAACTGTTTTTT.

The genes are TRBV28 and TRBJ2-6; no clear D gene. Germline CDR1 reads MDHEN; CDR2 reads SYDVKM. Trimming shortened V by 6 bases and J by 0 bases, and 0 bases separated the two germline ends. The CDR3 runs 12 residues. CDR3: CASSSGANVLTF. The CDR3 nucleotides read TGTGCCAGCAGCTCTGGGGCCAACGTCCTGACTTTC.

The V gene is TRBV6-1, the J gene TRBJ2-1; D may match TRBD1 or TRBD2 (6 bases each). V was pared by 0 bases and J by 2 bases, with 8 bases between. CDR3 size: 15 residues. Germline V gene lookup returns CDR1 MNHNS and CDR2 SASEGT. For the CDR3, the DNA is TGTGCCAGCAGTGAAGCGAGGGGGGCCTACAATGAGCAGTTCTTC. This encodes CASSEARGAYNEQFF.

This chain connects TRBV18 to TRBJ2-3, with TRBD1 identical over 9 bases. J lost 0 bases, V lost 4 bases, and 11 bases had no gene match. Germline V gene data show CDR1 as KGHSH and CDR2 as LQKENI. The CDR3 has 18 amino acids. The CDR3: CASSLRTGDVTSTDTQYF. The DNA of the CDR3 is TGTGCCAGCTCACTTAGGACAGGGGACGTGACTAGCACAGATACGCAGTATTTT.

V gene TRBV2 combines with J gene TRBJ2-7, with D tentatively TRBD1 (6 bases). The germline V gene encodes CDR1 SNHLY and CDR2 FYNNEI. Trimming left V 5 bases short and J 3 bases short, with 14 bases between. The CDR3 extends over 14 amino acids. The CDR3: CASSTNGQFYEQYF. CDR3 DNA: TGTGCCAGCAGTACAAACGGACAGTTCTACGAGCAGTACTTC.